Below, 13 T cell receptor beta chains from the same sample are listed, as sequenced in a study of T-cell memory formation after mild COVID-19. Each CDR3 protein gets one entry after TCRdb re-called the 5' RACE reads with MiXCR. Here the sample spans fewer than 400,000 distinct CDR3 sequences, around a sixth being singletons. The sequenced sample was PBMCs or a T cell subset sorted from them (not recorded which). The origin of the receptors is a man aged 18 to 30 who had mild COVID-19 (a few samples of this study predate the infection). Cell type and time point are not known.

This clonotype was picked up many times. This chain connects TRBV20-1 to TRBJ2-3; D gene uncertain. Looked up from germline, CDR1 is DFQATT and CDR2 is SNEGSKA (reference sequence). Deletions cut 1 base from V and 6 bases from J, with 11 bases between. This CDR3 is built from 13 residues. CDR3 residues: CSARGPPGDTQYF. CDR3 DNA sequence: TGCAGTGCTAGAGGGCCCCCTGGGGATACGCAGTATTTT.

This clonotype was picked up a small number of times. V is TRBV7-2 and J is TRBJ2-3, with 8 bases identical to TRBD2. After removal of 10 bases from V and 2 bases from J, the junction contained 8 bases not matched to a gene. This CDR3 spans 14 amino acids. From germline, CDR1 is SGHTA and CDR2 FQGNSA. The CDR3 bases are TGTGCCACGGGACTAGGGTGGAACACAGATACGCAGTATTTT. As protein: CATGLGWNTDTQYF.

The table lists this clonotype with many counts. The genes are TRBV7-9 and TRBJ1-1; no clear D gene. The CDR3 is 15 amino acids. The V gene lost 1 base and the J gene lost 3 bases, with 12 bases spanning the gap. The germline CDR1 and CDR2 sequences are SEHNR and FQNEAQ (reference sequence). CDR3 protein: CASSLGVGVYTEAFF. DNA for the CDR3: TGTGCCAGCAGCTTAGGGGTTGGGGTCTACACTGAAGCTTTCTTT.

This clonotype was seen more than once but under ten times. The genes are TRBV5-4 and TRBJ2-1; 7 nucleotides line up with TRBD1. Germline CDR1 SGHNT, CDR2 YYREEE (reference sequence). The CDR3 spans 15 residues. The ends lost 0 bases at V and 4 bases at J; junction bases unmatched: 4. The CDR3 loop is CASSLGRTGYNEQFF. The CDR3 DNA reads TGTGCCAGCAGCTTGGGAAGGACAGGTTACAATGAGCAGTTCTTC.

This clonotype has a handful of counts. The rearrangement uses TRBV7-3 and TRBJ2-5, with D perhaps TRBD1 (5 bases). The CDR3 runs to 13 residues. V shed 5 bases and J shed 2 bases, with 9 bases lying between them. Germline V gives CDR1 SGHTA, CDR2 FQGTGA. CDR3 sequence reads: CASSARQQETQYF. In DNA, the CDR3 is TGTGCCAGCAGCGCGAGACAGCAAGAGACCCAGTACTTC.

Regarding this clonotype: A read error may account for a junction end that differs from germline. The chain combines TRBV20-1 with TRBJ1-2, with 7 bases identical to TRBD1. CDR3 size: 13 residues. Germline assignment: CDR1 DFQATT and CDR2 SNEGSKA (reference sequence). CDR3 DNA sequence: TGCAGTGCGTCGGACAGGAGGGAGGTCCTTATCATCTTC. Translation gives CSASDRREVLIIF.

The chain recombines TRBV28 with TRBJ1-3; possibly TRBD1 for D (5 bases). The CDR3 consists of 14 residues. V lost 10 bases to trimming and J lost 0 bases, with 13 bases between them. Germline V gene data show CDR1 as MDHEN and CDR2 as SYDVKM. The CDR3 sequence: CATSGPISGNTIYF. The CDR3 nucleotides read TGTGCCACCTCGGGGCCAATCTCTGGAAACACCATATATTTT.

The chain combines TRBV5-1 with TRBJ2-1; D gene uncertain. There are 13 residues in the CDR3. The germline gives CDR1 SGHRS, CDR2 YFSETQ. Trimming removed 3 bases from V and 3 bases from J, with 7 bases in between. The CDR3 nucleotides read TGCGCCAGCAGCTCCCAGAACTACAATGAGCAGTTCTTC. Protein sequence: CASSSQNYNEQFF. Full variable domain (rest looked up from reference TRBV5-1 and TRBJ2-1): KAGVTQTPRYLIKTRGQQVTLSCSPISGHRSVSWYQQTPGQGLQFLFEYFSETQRNKGNFPGRFSGRQFSNSRSEMNVSTLELGDSALYLCASSSQNYNEQFFGPGTRLTVL.

This clonotype was picked up many times. The chain uses TRBV5-4 and TRBJ2-6; D is unclear. This CDR3 is built from 14 residues. Germline CDR1 and CDR2: SGHNT and YYREEE (reference sequence). Trimming stripped 4 bases from V and 4 bases from J, with 9 bases between. CDR3 residues: CASSAGPGANVLTF. As DNA, the CDR3 is TGTGCCAGCAGCGCCGGTCCCGGGGCCAACGTCCTGACTTTC.

J is TRBJ1-3 and V is TRBV7-2; D gene unclear. Germline lookup yields CDR1 SGHTA and CDR2 FQGNSA. V was shortened by 7 bases and J by 2 bases, with 15 bases between the two germline ends. This CDR3 contains 15 residues. CDR3 in amino acids: CASTSWTRPGNTIYF. In DNA, the CDR3 is TGTGCCAGCACCTCCTGGACGAGGCCTGGAAACACCATATATTTT. The full variable domain, in which reference TRBV7-2 and TRBJ1-3 provide the parts outside the CDR3, is GAGVSQSPSNKVTEKGKDVELRCDPISGHTALYWYRQSLGQGLEFLIYFQGNSAPDKSGLPSDRFSAERTGGSVSTLTIQRTQQEDSAVYLCASTSWTRPGNTIYFGEGSWLTVV.

This clonotype was observed a few times. The CDR3 sequence: CASSATKGMNTEAFF. CDR3 nucleotides: TGCGCCAGCAGCGCGACAAAAGGGATGAACACTGAAGCTTTCTTT. J is TRBJ1-1 and V is TRBV5-1; D gene unclear. V was pared by 4 bases and J by 0 bases, with 13 bases between. This CDR3 contains 15 residues. Germline V gives CDR1 SGHRS, CDR2 YFSETQ.

The table lists this clonotype with a few counts. V and J are TRBV28 and TRBJ2-2, with D unclear. V was shortened by 7 bases and J by 0 bases, with 6 bases between the two germline ends. The CDR3 consists of 13 residues. Germline CDR1 reads MDHEN; CDR2 reads SYDVKM. The CDR3 loop reads CASTASNTGELFF. The CDR3 bases are TGTGCCAGCACAGCGTCGAACACCGGGGAGCTGTTTTTT.

The CDR3 nucleotides read TGCAGTGCTAGAGATCTGGACAAACCCTACGAGCAGTACGTC. Protein product: CSARDLDKPYEQYV. The rearrangement joins TRBV20-1 to TRBJ2-7, with D possibly being TRBD1 (5 bases). CDR3 length equals 14 residues. Germline V gene sequence: CDR1 DFQATT, CDR2 SNEGSKA (reference sequence). V lost 0 bases and J lost 2, with 11 bases in between.